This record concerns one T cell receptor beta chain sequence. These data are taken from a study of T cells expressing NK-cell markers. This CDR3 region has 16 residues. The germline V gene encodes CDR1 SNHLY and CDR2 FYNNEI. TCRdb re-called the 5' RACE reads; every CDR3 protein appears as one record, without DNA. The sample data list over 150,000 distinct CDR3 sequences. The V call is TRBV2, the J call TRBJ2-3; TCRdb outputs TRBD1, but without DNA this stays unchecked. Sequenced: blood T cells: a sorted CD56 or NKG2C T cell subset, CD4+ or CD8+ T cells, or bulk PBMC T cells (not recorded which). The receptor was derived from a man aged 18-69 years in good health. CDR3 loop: CASRVGQGPIADTQYF.